These 4 T cell receptor beta chains were sequenced from one sample in a study of lymphopenia after photon versus proton radiotherapy. Produced via immunoSEQ multiplex PCR; TCRdb's table is partial and in-frame only. Of 150,000 to 200,000 clones listed, 75% to 90% are singletons. Material: peripheral blood, obtained from a patient treated with photon-based radiotherapy. These receptors were obtained from a man between 45 and 60 years old with gastric cancer.

The CDR3 sequence is CASRTTSGDSYEQYF. The CDR3 DNA reads as TGTGCCAGCAGAACGACTAGCGGGGACTCCTACGAGCAGTACTTC. J is TRBJ2-7 and V is TRBV28, with TRBD2 identical over 11 bases. Unmatched junction bases numbered 4, after V lost 6 bases and J lost 0 bases. CDR3 length equals 15 residues. Germline CDR1 MDHEN, CDR2 SYDVKM.

Only one count was recorded for this clone. This chain uses TRBV5-1 with TRBJ2-1, with TRBD2 as a possible D gene (5 bases). Looked up from germline, CDR1 is SGHRS and CDR2 is YFSETQ. The CDR3 totals 13 residues. Trimming shortened V by 0 bases and J by 6 bases, and 7 bases separated the two germline ends. CDR3 nucleotides: TGCGCCAGCAGCTTGGTGACTACCAATGAGCAGTTCTTC. Translating it yields CASSLVTTNEQFF.

The chain has TRBV15 and TRBJ2-1; D may be TRBD2 (6 bases). Germline V gives CDR1 LNHNV, CDR2 YYDKDF (reference sequence). The CDR3 has 14 residues. Trimming removed 9 bases from V and 0 bases from J, with 12 bases in between. The CDR3 DNA sequence: TGTGCCACTCGGCGGGGTAGCTCCTACAATGAGCAGTTCTTC. Protein product: CATRRGSSYNEQFF.

This clone came up once. The J gene is TRBJ1-5, the V gene TRBV30; 8 bases match TRBD1. Per germline, CDR1 GTSNPN and CDR2 SVGIG (reference sequence). CDR3 size: 16 residues. Trimming removed 1 base from V and 6 bases from J; junction bases left unmatched: 11. The CDR3 spells CAWSDLLAGGSQPQHF. In nucleotides, the CDR3 is TGTGCCTGGAGTGACTTGTTGGCAGGGGGCTCTCAGCCCCAGCATTTT.